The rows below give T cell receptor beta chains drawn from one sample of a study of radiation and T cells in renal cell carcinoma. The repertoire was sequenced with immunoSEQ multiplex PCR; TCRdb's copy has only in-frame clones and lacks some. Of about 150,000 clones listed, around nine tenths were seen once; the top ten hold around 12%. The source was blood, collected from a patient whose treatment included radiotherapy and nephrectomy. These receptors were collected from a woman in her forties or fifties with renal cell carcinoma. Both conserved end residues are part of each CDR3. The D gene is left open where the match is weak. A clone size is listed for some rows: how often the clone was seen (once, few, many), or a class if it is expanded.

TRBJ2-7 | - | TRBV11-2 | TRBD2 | TGTGCCAGCAGCTTAAGGAGCGGGGCGTGGTACGAGCAGTACTTC | CASSLRSGAWYEQYF
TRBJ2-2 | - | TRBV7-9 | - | TGTGCCAGCAGCTTAGGCGGGGTCGGGGAGCTGTTTTTT | CASSLGGVGELFF
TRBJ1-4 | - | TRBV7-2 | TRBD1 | TGTGCCAGCAGCTTGGGACAGACAGTTGAAAAACTGTTTTTT | CASSLGQTVEKLFF
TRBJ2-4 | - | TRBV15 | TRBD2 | TGTGCCACCAGCACCGGACTAGCGGGGTTCGGAAACATTCAGTACTTC | CATSTGLAGFGNIQYF
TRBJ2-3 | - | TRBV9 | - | TGTGCCAGCAGCGTAGCCACAGATACGCAGTATTTT | CASSVATDTQYF
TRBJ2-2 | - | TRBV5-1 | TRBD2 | TGCGCCAGCAGCTTGACAGCGGGGGCCGGGGAGCTGTTTTTT | CASSLTAGAGELFF
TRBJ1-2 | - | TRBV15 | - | TGTGCCACCAGCAGAGCAGGTCCTAACTATGGCTACACCTTC | CATSRAGPNYGYTF
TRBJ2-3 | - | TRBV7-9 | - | TGTGCCAGCAGCTCTGCCTCTACCGGCACAGATACGCAGTATTTT | CASSSASTGTDTQYF
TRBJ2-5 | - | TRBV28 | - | TGTGCCAGCAGTTTATCCCCCTCCGAGGGTCTGAAGGTGACCCAGTACTTC | CASSLSPSEGLKVTQYF
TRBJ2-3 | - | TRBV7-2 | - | TGTGCCAGCAGCTTAGAGGCGCGGGGGCCGCCCACAGATACGCAGTATTTT | CASSLEARGPPTDTQYF
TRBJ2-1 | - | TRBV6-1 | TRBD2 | TGTGCCAGCATTGACAGTGGACTAGCGGGGAGGGATGAGCAGTTCTTC | CASIDSGLAGRDEQFF
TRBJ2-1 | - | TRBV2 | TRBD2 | TGTGCCAGCAGCTTGGGACTAGCGGGGGTCAATGAGCAGTTCTTC | CASSLGLAGVNEQFF
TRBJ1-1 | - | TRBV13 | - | TGTGCCAGCAGCTTAGGCATACAGGGAACTTGGATGAACACTGAAGCTTTCTTT | CASSLGIQGTWMNTEAFF
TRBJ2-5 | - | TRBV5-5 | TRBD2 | TGTGCCAGCAGCCGACTAGCGGTTGAGACCCAGTACTTC | CASSRLAVETQYF
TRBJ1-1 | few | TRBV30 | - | TGTGCCTGGAACCAACAGGGATTTGGCACTGAAGCTTTCTTT | CAWNQQGFGTEAFF
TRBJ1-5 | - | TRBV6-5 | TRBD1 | TGTGCCAGCAGTTACCGCTCTGGACAGGGAGACCATCATTTT | CASSYRSGQGDHHF
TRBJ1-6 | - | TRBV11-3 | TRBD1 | TGTGCCAGCAGCATCGGACAGGGTATAGACGAATCCTATAATTCACCCCTCCACTTT | CASSIGQGIDESYNSPLHF
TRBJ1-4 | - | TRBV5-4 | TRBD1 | TGTGCCAGCAGCTTTCGTCAGGGGGCAAGTGAAAAACTGTTTTTT | CASSFRQGASEKLFF
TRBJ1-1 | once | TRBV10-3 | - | TGTGCCATCAGTGAGAACACTGAAGCTTTCTTT | CAISENTEAFF
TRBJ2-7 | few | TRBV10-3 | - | TGTGCCATCGGAAAGACGGAACCCCAGGGCGAGCAGTACTTC | CAIGKTEPQGEQYF
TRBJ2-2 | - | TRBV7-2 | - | TGTGCCAGCAGCCTTCCGGAGGCGCCGTCGAACACCGGGGAGCTGTTTTTT | CASSLPEAPSNTGELFF
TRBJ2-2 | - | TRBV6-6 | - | TGTGCCAGCAGTTACTCGAGGCAGGGGAACACCGGGGAGCTGTTTTTT | CASSYSRQGNTGELFF
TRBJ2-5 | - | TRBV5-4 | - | TGTGCCAGCAGCTTGGCCGGTATACAAGAGACCCAGTACTTC | CASSLAGIQETQYF
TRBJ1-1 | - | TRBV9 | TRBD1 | TGTGCCAGCAGCTCCATGGACAGGGGGTCGAACACTGAAGCTTTCTTT | CASSSMDRGSNTEAFF
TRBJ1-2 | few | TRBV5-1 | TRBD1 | TGCGCCAGCAGAGCCGACAGGGGGCTTGGCTACACCTTC | CASRADRGLGYTF
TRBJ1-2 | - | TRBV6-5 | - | TGTGCCAGCAGAGAGACAGGCGGTGTTGGCTACACCTTC | CASRETGGVGYTF
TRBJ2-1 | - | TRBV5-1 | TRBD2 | TGCGCCAGCAGCTTTCAAACTAGCGGGGGATCCTACAATGAGCAGTTCTTC | CASSFQTSGGSYNEQFF
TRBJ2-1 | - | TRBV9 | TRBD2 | TGTGCCAGCAGCGTAGTAGCGGGGGGCCCATACAATGAGCAGTTCTTC | CASSVVAGGPYNEQFF
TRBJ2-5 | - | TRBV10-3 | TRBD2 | TGTGCCATCAGTGAAGAGGCTTTCGGGGGGGATGAGACCCAGTACTTC | CAISEEAFGGDETQYF
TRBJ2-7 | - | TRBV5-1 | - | TGCGCCAGCAGCTTGGGGGGGGCTGGCGACGAGCAGTACTTC | CASSLGGAGDEQYF
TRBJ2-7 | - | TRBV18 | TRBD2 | TGTGCCAGCTCCTATAGTACGGGAGGCGAGCAGTACTTC | CASSYSTGGEQYF
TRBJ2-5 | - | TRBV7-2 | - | TGTGCCAGCAGCTCCTTCGGGGCATGGGAGCAGTACTTC | CASSSFGAWEQYF
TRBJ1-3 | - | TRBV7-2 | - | TGTGCCAGCAGCTTAGATGCAGGGTCTGGAAACACCATATATTTT | CASSLDAGSGNTIYF
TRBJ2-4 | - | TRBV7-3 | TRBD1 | TGTGCCAGCAGTCCGACAGGGCGCGGAGCCAAAAACATTCAGTACTTC | CASSPTGRGAKNIQYF
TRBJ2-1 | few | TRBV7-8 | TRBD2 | TGTGCCAGCAGCTTAGGGGCCGGGGGGGGAAATGAGCAGTTCTTC | CASSLGAGGGNEQFF
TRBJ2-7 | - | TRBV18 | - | TGTGCCAGCTCACCCTCGGGTAACTCCTACGAGCAGTACTTC | CASSPSGNSYEQYF
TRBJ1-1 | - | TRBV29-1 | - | TGCAGCGTTCAACTACAGGGTTACACTGAAGCTTTCTTT | CSVQLQGYTEAFF
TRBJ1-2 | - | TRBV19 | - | TGTGCCAGTAGAAATAAGGGCTATGGCTACACCTTC | CASRNKGYGYTF
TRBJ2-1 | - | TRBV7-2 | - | TGTGCCAGCAGCTCCGGGCGGGCTCTCAATGAGCAGTTCTTC | CASSSGRALNEQFF
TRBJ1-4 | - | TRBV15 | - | TGTGCCACCAGCAGAGATCCCCCTCCAGGGCTTGAAAAACTGTTTTTT | CATSRDPPPGLEKLFF
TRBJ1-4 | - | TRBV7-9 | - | TGTGCCAGCAGCGAGCGGCAGGGTGAAAAACTGTTTTTT | CASSERQGEKLFF
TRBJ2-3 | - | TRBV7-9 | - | TGTGCCAGCAGCTTCGGACCTACAGATACGCAGTATTTT | CASSFGPTDTQYF
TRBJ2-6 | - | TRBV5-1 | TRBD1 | TGCGCCAGCAGCTGGACAGGGGGCTTTGGGGCCAACGTCCTGACTTTC | CASSWTGGFGANVLTF
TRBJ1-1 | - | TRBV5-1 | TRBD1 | TGCGCCAGCAGCTTCGACAGGGACACTGAAGCTTTCTTT | CASSFDRDTEAFF
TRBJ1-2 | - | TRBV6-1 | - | TGTGCCAGCAGTGAAATTTTCGGCCCCTATGGCTACACCTTC | CASSEIFGPYGYTF
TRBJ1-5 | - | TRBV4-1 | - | TGCGCCAGCAGCCAAGATACGCGGGTAAATCAGCCCCAGCATTTT | CASSQDTRVNQPQHF
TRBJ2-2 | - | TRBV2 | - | TGTGCCAGCAGGCCCTTCAACACCGGGGAGCTGTTTTTT | CASRPFNTGELFF
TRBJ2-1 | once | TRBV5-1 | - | TGCGCCAGCAGCTTGGCCGGCAGGGGTGATGAGCAGTTCTTC | CASSLAGRGDEQFF
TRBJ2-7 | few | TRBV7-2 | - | TGTGCCAGCAGCTTGATGTCAGTCTCCTACGAGCAGTACTTC | CASSLMSVSYEQYF
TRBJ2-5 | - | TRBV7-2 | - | TGTGCCAGCAGCTTAGACCGCCAAGAGACCCAGTACTTC | CASSLDRQETQYF
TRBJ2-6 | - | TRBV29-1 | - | TGCAGCGTACAGGGTATAGGATCTGGGGCCAACGTCCTGACTTTC | CSVQGIGSGANVLTF
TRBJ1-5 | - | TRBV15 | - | TGTGCCACCAGCACTGACCCAAATCAGCCCCAGCATTTT | CATSTDPNQPQHF
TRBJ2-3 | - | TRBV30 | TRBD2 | TGTGCCTGGAATAGAGCGGGGACTAGCACAGATACGCAGTATTTT | CAWNRAGTSTDTQYF
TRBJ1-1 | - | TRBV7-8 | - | TGTGCCAGCAGCTTAGTAGCAGCGAACACTGAAGCTTTCTTT | CASSLVAANTEAFF
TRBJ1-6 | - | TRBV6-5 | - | TGTGCCAGCAGTGACGGCGGCGGTAATTCACCCCTCCACTTT | CASSDGGGNSPLHF
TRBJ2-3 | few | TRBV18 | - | TGTGCCAGCTCACCAGGGGGGACCACAGATACGCAGTATTTT | CASSPGGTTDTQYF
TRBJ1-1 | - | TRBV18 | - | TGTGCCAGCTCACCAAACAACCAGATGACTGAAGCTTTCTTT | CASSPNNQMTEAFF
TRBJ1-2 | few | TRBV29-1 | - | TGCAGCGTTGATATCTATGGCTACACCTTC | CSVDIYGYTF
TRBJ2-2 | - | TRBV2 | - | TGTGCCAGCAGTGAGAGAGCGGAGAAGAACACCGGGGAGCTGTTTTTT | CASSERAEKNTGELFF